This passage covers 27 T cell receptor beta chains from one sample sequenced in a study of response to subunit inactivated influenza vaccine. TCRdb re-derived calls from the RT-PCR reads in MiXCR, one entry per CDR3 protein. Here the sample spans 800,000 or so distinct CDR3 sequences, approximately 22% being singletons. Sequenced material: PBMCs from blood, taken roughly 5 days after vaccination. All receptors come from a man in his fifties who received an inactivated influenza vaccine.

In nucleotides, the CDR3 is TGCAGTGCTCGTCCGGGGGGCGGGTACGAGCAGTACTTC. Its protein is CSARPGGGYEQYF. The chain uses TRBV20-1 and TRBJ2-7, with D perhaps matching TRBD2 (7 bases). Deletions cut 5 bases from V and 4 bases from J, with 15 bases between. The CDR3 spans 13 residues. Germline lookup yields CDR1 DFQATT and CDR2 SNEGSKA (reference sequence).

This chain joins TRBV5-5 and TRBJ2-7; D is unclear. The CDR3 length is 15 residues. The V end was cut by 0 bases, the J end by 2 bases, with 12 bases between. The V gene's germline CDR1 is SGHKS and CDR2 YYEKEE (reference sequence). This CDR3 is CASSLDQVRTYEQYF. The CDR3 DNA sequence: TGTGCCAGCAGCTTGGATCAGGTTAGAACCTACGAGCAGTACTTC.

This clonotype was observed a few times. V usage is TRBV11-2 and J usage is TRBJ2-1, with 8 bases aligning to TRBD1. The germline gives CDR1 SGHAT, CDR2 FQNNGV. V shed 3 bases and J 4 bases; nucleotides not matched to a gene: 5. The CDR3 loop spans 15 amino acids. The CDR3 DNA reads as TGTGCCAGCAGCTTTGGACAGGGAATTTACAATGAGCAGTTCTTC. Translating gives CASSFGQGIYNEQFF.

V and J are TRBV20-1 and TRBJ2-1; D unclear. The CDR3 is 16 amino acids. Germline CDR1 and CDR2: DFQATT and SNEGSKA (reference sequence). The germline V and J ends were trimmed by 3 bases and 2 bases, with 17 bases remaining between them. The CDR3 bases are TGCAGTGCTAGCAATGTCGAAGGTCCCCCCTACAATGAGCAGTTCTTC. Its protein product is CSASNVEGPPYNEQFF.

The chain employs TRBV4-3 and TRBJ2-1; D possibly corresponds to TRBD2 (6 bases). Germline V gene data show CDR1 as LGHNA and CDR2 as YSLEER. Trimming stripped 1 base from V and 2 bases from J, with 12 bases between. CDR3 length: 16 residues. The CDR3, as DNA: TGCGCCAGCAGCCAAGTGCTAGCGATTACCTACAATGAGCAGTTCTTC. It translates to CASSQVLAITYNEQFF.

This chain links TRBV6-2 or TRBV6-3 with TRBJ2-1, with 11 positions matching TRBD2. There are 19 residues in the CDR3. Trimming cost V 0 bases and J 3 bases; bases outside gene matches: 10. The germline V gene encodes CDR1 MNHEY and CDR2 SVGEGT. The CDR3 loop is CASSYSVSGGALNYNEQFF. The CDR3 bases are TGTGCCAGCAGTTACTCGGTTAGCGGGGGGGCTCTGAACTACAATGAGCAGTTCTTC.

This clonotype appeared a few times. The V and J genes are TRBV20-1 and TRBJ2-1; D tentatively reads TRBD1 or TRBD2 (5 bases each). CDR3 length: 11 residues. V gave up 8 bases and J gave up 12 bases, with 17 bases separating them. Per germline, CDR1 DFQATT and CDR2 SNEGSKA (reference sequence). CDR3 residues: CSHSRGVGQFF. CDR3 sequence (DNA): TGCAGTCACTCGAGGGGTGTCGGGCAGTTCTTC.

This clonotype was counted only a few times. This chain connects TRBV18 to TRBJ2-3, with D possibly called TRBD1 or TRBD2 (5 bases each). V gave up 0 bases and J gave up 0 bases, with 7 bases separating them. Germline CDR1 and CDR2: KGHSH and LQKENI. The CDR3 totals 15 residues. The DNA of the CDR3 is TGTGCCAGCTCACCACCGGGACGGAGCACAGATACGCAGTATTTT. Residues: CASSPPGRSTDTQYF.

The chain combines TRBV20-1 with TRBJ1-5; perhaps TRBD1 as D (5 bases). CDR1 is DFQATT, CDR2 SNEGSKA, per germline (reference sequence). The V end lost 0 bases, the J end lost 13 bases, and 10 bases lay between the germline ends. The CDR3 length is 11 residues. The CDR3 coding sequence is TGCAGTGCTAGAGATCGACAGTTACAGCATTTT. Translating gives CSARDRQLQHF.

This clonotype showed up just a few times. This chain connects TRBV7-9 to TRBJ2-2, with D possibly being TRBD2 (6 bases). Per the germline V gene, CDR1 is SEHNR and CDR2 is FQNEAQ (reference sequence). The ends were cut back, 5 bases at V and 2 bases at J, with 12 bases in the middle. This CDR3 is 15 amino acids long. Here the CDR3 DNA reads TGTGCCAGCAGCAAACGGCGGGACAACACCGGGGAGCTGTTTTTT. Residues: CASSKRRDNTGELFF.

This clonotype was observed a handful of times. J is TRBJ2-3 and V is TRBV5-1; no reliable D call. The CDR3 is 15 amino acids. CDR1 is SGHRS and CDR2 is YFSETQ in the germline V gene. V lost 2 bases, J lost 0 bases, and 10 bases lay in between. The chain's CDR3 is CASSFRVGSTDTQYF. As DNA, the CDR3 is TGCGCCAGCAGCTTTAGGGTTGGAAGCACAGATACGCAGTATTTT.

This clonotype has just a few counts. The chain carries TRBV4-3 and TRBJ2-6, with D tentatively TRBD2 (6 bases). Germline values: CDR1 LGHNA, CDR2 YSLEER. The CDR3 contains 16 residues. V lost 8 bases and J 0 bases, leaving 14 bases between the germline ends. The DNA of the CDR3 is TGCGCCAGCCGAGGGACTGCGAGCTCTGGGGCCAACGTCCTGACTTTC. This translates into CASRGTASSGANVLTF.

This clonotype was counted a few times. This chain links TRBV5-6 with TRBJ2-2; D is uncertain. Trimming cost V 0 bases and J 0 bases, with 9 bases left between them. Germline V gives CDR1 SGHDT, CDR2 YYEEEE. This CDR3 has 16 amino acids. Written as DNA, the CDR3 is TGTGCCAGCAGCTTGGCCTCAGACTCGAACACCGGGGAGCTGTTTTTT. Protein product: CASSLASDSNTGELFF.

This clonotype was recorded only once. The chain recombines TRBV7-9 with TRBJ2-5; 7 nucleotides agree with TRBD2. With 5 bases clipped from V and 2 bases from J, the junction kept 5 bases outside the gene matches. The CDR3 is 14 residues long. Germline CDR1 SEHNR, CDR2 FQNEAQ (reference sequence). This chain's CDR3 is CASSIRGLQETQYF. The CDR3, as DNA: TGTGCCAGCAGCATTCGGGGACTACAAGAGACCCAGTACTTC.

This rearrangement joins TRBV7-2 to TRBJ2-3; D is undetermined. The length of the CDR3 is 13 residues. CDR1 is SGHTA, CDR2 FQGNSA, per germline. The V gene lost 5 bases and the J gene lost 4 bases, with 10 bases spanning the gap. The CDR3 nucleotides are TGTGCCAGCAGCCCCTTAACCTCAGATACGCAGTATTTT. Its protein product is CASSPLTSDTQYF.

The chain carries TRBV7-2 and TRBJ2-3; 9 bases fit TRBD1. Per the germline V gene, CDR1 is SGHTA and CDR2 is FQGNSA. This CDR3 comprises 15 residues. Germline trimming cut 6 bases from V and 2 bases from J; bases unmatched to any gene: 6. CDR3: CASRIGTGFTDTQYF. As DNA, the CDR3 is TGTGCCAGCAGAATCGGGACAGGGTTCACAGATACGCAGTATTTT.

The V call is TRBV7-2, the J call TRBJ1-1; 8 bases are shared with TRBD1. Germline V gene data show CDR1 as SGHTA and CDR2 as FQGNSA. The ends lost 5 bases at V and 1 base at J; junction bases unmatched: 6. The CDR3 spans 15 residues. The CDR3 coding sequence is TGTGCCAGCAGCGGCTACAGGGGGGGGAACACTGAAGCTTTCTTT. Translation gives CASSGYRGGNTEAFF.

This clonotype has more than one count but fewer than ten. This chain joins TRBV7-2 and TRBJ2-5, with D possibly being TRBD2 (5 bases). Per the germline V gene, CDR1 is SGHTA and CDR2 is FQGNSA. The CDR3 extends over 14 amino acids. V lost 4 bases and J lost 3, with 12 bases in between. The CDR3 DNA is TGTGCCAGCAGCTCACGGGGAGTGAAAGAGACCCAGTACTTC. The encoded protein is CASSSRGVKETQYF.

This clonotype showed up just a few times. This chain joins TRBV11-2 and TRBJ1-3; 11 bases agree with TRBD1. The CDR3 loop spans 19 amino acids. The ends lost 5 bases at V and 1 base at J; junction bases unmatched: 13. CDR1 and CDR2 from the germline V gene are SGHAT and FQNNGV. The CDR3 sequence: CASSLLSGTGGFSGNTIYF. The DNA of the CDR3 is TGTGCCAGCAGCCTTCTATCCGGGACAGGGGGATTTTCTGGAAACACCATATATTTT. The whole variable domain, filled in from reference TRBV11-2 and TRBJ1-3, reads EAGVAQSPRYKIIEKRQSVAFWCNPISGHATLYWYQQILGQGPKLLIQFQNNGVVDDSQLPKDRFSAERLKGVDSTLKIQPAKLEDSAVYLCASSLLSGTGGFSGNTIYFGEGSWLTVV.

The chain is built from TRBV20-1 and TRBJ2-1; 7 bases are a match to TRBD2. The junction had 15 bases not matched to a gene; V was cut back by 5 bases and J by 8 bases. The CDR3 sequence is 15 residues long. The V gene's germline CDR1 is DFQATT and CDR2 SNEGSKA (reference sequence). The CDR3 DNA reads TGCAGTGCTCGAAGGTCGCGGGGGACCGTACATGAGCAGTTCTTC. Translating gives CSARRSRGTVHEQFF.

This sequence joins TRBV5-1 and TRBJ1-2, with 10 bases aligning to TRBD1. Germline CDR1 is SGHRS and CDR2 is YFSETQ. CDR3 length: 16 amino acids. The J segment lost 2 bases and the V segment lost 0 bases, leaving 4 bases of the junction unmatched. The CDR3: CASSLGQGAINYGYTF. As DNA, the CDR3 is TGCGCCAGCAGCTTGGGACAGGGGGCGATCAACTATGGCTACACCTTC.

This clonotype turned up a few times. CDR3 sequence: CASSQQGRFGGYTF. The CDR3 DNA follows: TGTGCCAGCAGCCAACAGGGGCGCTTTGGTGGCTACACCTTC. The gene calls are TRBV7-9 and TRBJ1-2, with TRBD1 identical over 7 bases. In germline, CDR1 is SEHNR, CDR2 FQNEAQ (reference sequence). V shed 5 bases and J 7 bases; nucleotides not matched to a gene: 10. The CDR3 is 14 residues long.

The chain has TRBV5-1 and TRBJ2-3, with 10 bases that match TRBD1. The CDR3 runs to 18 residues. Trimming at V came to 1 base and at J to 5 bases, leaving 13 bases not matched to a gene. CDR1 and CDR2 (germline): SGHRS, YFSETQ. The CDR3 bases are TGCGCCAGCAGCTTGATGACCGTGACAGGGGGCCCTGGAGATACGCAGTATTTT. Its translation: CASSLMTVTGGPGDTQYF.

The table lists this clonotype with a few counts. The CDR3 reads CSVRDDRDFFYEQYF. CDR3 nucleotides: TGCAGCGTTCGAGATGACAGGGATTTTTTCTACGAGCAGTACTTC. V gene TRBV29-1 combines with J gene TRBJ2-7; 7 bases are a match to TRBD1. After removal of 5 bases from V and 3 bases from J, the junction contained 13 bases not matched to a gene. This CDR3 contains 15 residues. The germline V gene encodes CDR1 SQVTM and CDR2 ANQGSEA.

This clonotype was seen a few times. This rearrangement joins TRBV28 to TRBJ2-1; tentatively, D is TRBD2 (5 bases). Germline values: CDR1 MDHEN, CDR2 SYDVKM. Trimming left V 8 bases short and J 1 base short, with 12 bases between. This CDR3 has 14 residues. CDR3 nucleotides: TGTGCCAGCCTAGGAGGTTTATCCTACAATGAGCAGTTCTTC. Translation: CASLGGLSYNEQFF.

This clonotype appeared many times. The gene calls are TRBV6-1 and TRBJ1-5; 8 positions agree with TRBD1. The CDR3 contains 14 residues. In germline, CDR1 is MNHNS, CDR2 SASEGT. Trimming took 1 base from V and 7 from J; bases not matched to a gene: 3. CDR3 region: CASSEGTGRQPQHF. CDR3 coding DNA: TGTGCCAGCAGTGAAGGGACAGGGCGGCAGCCCCAGCATTTT.

The gene calls are TRBV27 and TRBJ2-7, with 10 positions matching TRBD2. The CDR3 totals 13 residues. Germline V CDR1 and CDR2: MNHEY, SMNVEV (reference sequence). The V and J ends lost 4 bases and 5 bases, in that order; junction bases with no gene match: 2. CDR3 nucleotides: TGTGCCAGCAGTTCTAGCGGGAGTAACGAGCAGTACTTC. This gives the protein CASSSSGSNEQYF.